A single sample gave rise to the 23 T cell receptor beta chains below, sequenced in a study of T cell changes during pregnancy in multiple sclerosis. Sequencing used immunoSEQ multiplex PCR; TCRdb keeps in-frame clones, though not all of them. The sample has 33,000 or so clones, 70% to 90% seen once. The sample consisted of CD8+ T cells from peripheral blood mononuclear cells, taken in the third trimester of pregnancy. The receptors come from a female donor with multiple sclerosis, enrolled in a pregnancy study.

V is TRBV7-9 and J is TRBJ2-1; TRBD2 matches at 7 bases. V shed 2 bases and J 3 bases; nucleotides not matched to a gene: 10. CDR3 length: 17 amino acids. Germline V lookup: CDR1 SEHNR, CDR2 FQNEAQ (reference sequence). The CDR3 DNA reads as TGTGCCAGCAGCTTAAAGAACGAAGCGGGGTACTACAATGAGCAGTTCTTC. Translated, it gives CASSLKNEAGYYNEQFF.

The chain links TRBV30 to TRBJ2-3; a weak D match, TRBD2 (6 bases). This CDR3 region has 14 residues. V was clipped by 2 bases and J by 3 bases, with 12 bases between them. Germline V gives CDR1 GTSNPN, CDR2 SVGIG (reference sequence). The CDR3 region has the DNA TGTGCCTGGAGTCTGGCTGGGGGGACAGATACGCAGTATTTT. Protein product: CAWSLAGGTDTQYF.

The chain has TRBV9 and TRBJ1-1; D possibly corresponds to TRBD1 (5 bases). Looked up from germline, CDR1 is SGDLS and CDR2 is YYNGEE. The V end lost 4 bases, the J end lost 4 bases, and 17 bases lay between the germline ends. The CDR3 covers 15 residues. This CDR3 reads CASSPGRGMGTEAFF. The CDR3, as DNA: TGTGCCAGCAGCCCAGGACGGGGGATGGGCACTGAAGCTTTCTTT.

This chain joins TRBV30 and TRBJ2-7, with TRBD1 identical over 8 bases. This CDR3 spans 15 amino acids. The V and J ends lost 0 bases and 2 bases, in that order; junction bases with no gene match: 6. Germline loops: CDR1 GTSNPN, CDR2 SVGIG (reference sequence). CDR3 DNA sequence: TGTGCCTGGAGTGTGGACAGGGAGTACCCCTACGAGCAGTACTTC. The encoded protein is CAWSVDREYPYEQYF.

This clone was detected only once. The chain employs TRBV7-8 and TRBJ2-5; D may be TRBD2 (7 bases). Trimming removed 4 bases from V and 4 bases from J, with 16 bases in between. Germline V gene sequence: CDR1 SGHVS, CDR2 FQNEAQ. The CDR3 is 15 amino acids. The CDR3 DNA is TGTGCCAGCAGCTCACCGGGGGGCCCGGGAGAGACCCAGTACTTC. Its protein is CASSSPGGPGETQYF.

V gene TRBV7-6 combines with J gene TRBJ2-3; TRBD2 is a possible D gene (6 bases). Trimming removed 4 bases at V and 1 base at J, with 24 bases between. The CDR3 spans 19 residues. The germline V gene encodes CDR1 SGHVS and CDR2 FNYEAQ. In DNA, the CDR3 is TGTGCCAGCAGCTCAAAGGGGCTAGCGCTCCTAGGGGGCACAGATACGCAGTATTTT. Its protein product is CASSSKGLALLGGTDTQYF. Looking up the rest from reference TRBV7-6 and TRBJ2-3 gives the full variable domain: GAGVSQSPRYKVTKRGQDVALRCDPISGHVSLYWYRQALGQGPEFLTYFNYEAQQDKSGLPNDRFSAERPEGSISTLTIQRTEQRDSAMYRCASSSKGLALLGGTDTQYFGPGTRLTVL.

CDR3 DNA: TGTGCCAGCAGCTTGGGGACAGGGGCCGAGCAGTACTTC. Translated: CASSLGTGAEQYF. The chain has TRBV11-3 and TRBJ2-7; 10 bases fit TRBD1. V lost 3 bases and J lost 6; bases outside the gene matches: 2. The CDR3 has 13 residues. Germline V CDR1 and CDR2: SGHNT, YENEEA.

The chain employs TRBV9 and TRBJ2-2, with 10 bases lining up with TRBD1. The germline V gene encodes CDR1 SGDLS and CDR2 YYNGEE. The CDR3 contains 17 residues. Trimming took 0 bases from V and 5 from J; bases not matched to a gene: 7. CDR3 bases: TGTGCCAGCAGCGTAGAGAAAGGGACAGGGGTAACCGGGGAGCTGTTTTTT. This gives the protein CASSVEKGTGVTGELFF.

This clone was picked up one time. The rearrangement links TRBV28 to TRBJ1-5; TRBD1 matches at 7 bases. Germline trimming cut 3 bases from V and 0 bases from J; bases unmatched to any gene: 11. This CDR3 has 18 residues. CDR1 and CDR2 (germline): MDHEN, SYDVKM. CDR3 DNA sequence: TGTGCCAGCAGTTTCCAGGGGGGCGCATATTATAGCAATCAGCCCCAGCATTTT. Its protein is CASSFQGGAYYSNQPQHF.

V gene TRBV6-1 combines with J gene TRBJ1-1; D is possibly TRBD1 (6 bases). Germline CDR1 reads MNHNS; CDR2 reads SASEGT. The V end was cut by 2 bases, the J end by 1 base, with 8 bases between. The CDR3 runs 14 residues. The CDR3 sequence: CASSEWTENTEAFF. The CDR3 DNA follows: TGTGCCAGCAGTGAATGGACAGAGAACACTGAAGCTTTCTTT.

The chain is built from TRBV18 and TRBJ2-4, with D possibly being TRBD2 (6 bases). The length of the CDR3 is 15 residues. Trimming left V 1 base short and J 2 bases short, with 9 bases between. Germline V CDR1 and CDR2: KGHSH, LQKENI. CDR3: CASSPRGEPKNIQYF. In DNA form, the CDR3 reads TGTGCCAGCTCACCACGGGGGGAGCCCAAAAACATTCAGTACTTC.

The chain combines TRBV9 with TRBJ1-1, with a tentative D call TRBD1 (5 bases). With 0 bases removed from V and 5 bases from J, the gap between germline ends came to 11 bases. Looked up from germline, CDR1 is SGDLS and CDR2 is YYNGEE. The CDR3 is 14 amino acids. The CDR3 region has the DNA TGTGCCAGCAGCGTAGGGGGGGAAGGGACTGAAGCTTTCTTT. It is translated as CASSVGGEGTEAFF. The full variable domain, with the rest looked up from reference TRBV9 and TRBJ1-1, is DSGVTQTPKHLITATGQRVTLRCSPRSGDLSVYWYQQSLDQGLQFLIQYYNGEERAKGNILERFSAQQFPDLHSELNLSSLELGDSALYFCASSVGGEGTEAFFGQGTRLTVV.

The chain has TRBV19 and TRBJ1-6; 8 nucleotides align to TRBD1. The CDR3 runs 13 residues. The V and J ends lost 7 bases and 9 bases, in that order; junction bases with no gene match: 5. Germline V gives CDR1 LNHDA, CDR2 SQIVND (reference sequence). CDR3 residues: CASKTGGSSPLHF. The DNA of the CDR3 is TGTGCCAGTAAAACAGGGGGAAGTTCACCCCTCCACTTT.

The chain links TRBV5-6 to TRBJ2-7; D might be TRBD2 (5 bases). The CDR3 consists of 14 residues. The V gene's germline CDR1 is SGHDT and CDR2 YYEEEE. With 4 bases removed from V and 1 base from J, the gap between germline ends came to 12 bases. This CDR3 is CASSKDGESYEQYF. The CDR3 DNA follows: TGTGCCAGCAGCAAGGACGGGGAATCCTACGAGCAGTACTTC.

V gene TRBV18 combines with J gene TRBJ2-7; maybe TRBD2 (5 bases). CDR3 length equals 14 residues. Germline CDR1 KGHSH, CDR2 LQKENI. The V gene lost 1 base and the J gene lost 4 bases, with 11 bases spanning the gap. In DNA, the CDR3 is TGTGCCAGCTCACCACAGCGGCACCCTTACGAGCAGTACTTC. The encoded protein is CASSPQRHPYEQYF.

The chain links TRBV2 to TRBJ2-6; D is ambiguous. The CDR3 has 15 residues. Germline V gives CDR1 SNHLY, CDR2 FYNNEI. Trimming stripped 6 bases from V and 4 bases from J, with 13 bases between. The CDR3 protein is CASSPGSGGANVLTF. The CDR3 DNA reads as TGTGCCAGCAGCCCCGGGTCTGGCGGGGCCAACGTCCTGACTTTC.

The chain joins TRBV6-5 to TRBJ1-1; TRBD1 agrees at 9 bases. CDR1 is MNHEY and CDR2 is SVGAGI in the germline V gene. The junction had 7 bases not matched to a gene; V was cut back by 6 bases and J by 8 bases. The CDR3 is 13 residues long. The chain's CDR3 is CASRSNRGQEAFF. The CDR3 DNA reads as TGTGCCAGCAGGTCAAACAGGGGGCAGGAAGCTTTCTTT.

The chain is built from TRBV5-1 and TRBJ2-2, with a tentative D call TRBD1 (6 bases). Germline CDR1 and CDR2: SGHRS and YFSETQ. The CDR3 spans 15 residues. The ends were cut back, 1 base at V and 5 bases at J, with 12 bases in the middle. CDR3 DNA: TGCGCCAGCAGCTTGTGGGGGCGAGGTACCGGGGAGCTGTTTTTT. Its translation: CASSLWGRGTGELFF.

The CDR3 DNA reads as TGTGCCAGCAGTGAAACTGCCTACGAGCAGTACTTC. The encoded protein is CASSETAYEQYF. V usage is TRBV2 and J usage is TRBJ2-7; no definite D call. The germline V gene encodes CDR1 SNHLY and CDR2 FYNNEI. V lost 2 bases and J lost 2, with 4 bases in between. The CDR3 has 12 amino acids.

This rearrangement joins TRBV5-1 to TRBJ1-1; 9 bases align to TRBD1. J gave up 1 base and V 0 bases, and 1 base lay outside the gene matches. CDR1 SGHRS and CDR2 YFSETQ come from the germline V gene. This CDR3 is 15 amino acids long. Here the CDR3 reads CASSLGGQGNTEAFF. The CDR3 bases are TGCGCCAGCAGCTTGGGGGGACAGGGGAACACTGAAGCTTTCTTT.

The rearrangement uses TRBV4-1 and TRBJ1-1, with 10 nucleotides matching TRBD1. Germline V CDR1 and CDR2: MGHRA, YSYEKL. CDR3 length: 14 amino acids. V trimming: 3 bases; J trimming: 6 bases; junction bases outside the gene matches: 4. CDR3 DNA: TGCGCCAGCAGCCAGGGACAGGGGATCGCTGAAGCTTTCTTT. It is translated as CASSQGQGIAEAFF.

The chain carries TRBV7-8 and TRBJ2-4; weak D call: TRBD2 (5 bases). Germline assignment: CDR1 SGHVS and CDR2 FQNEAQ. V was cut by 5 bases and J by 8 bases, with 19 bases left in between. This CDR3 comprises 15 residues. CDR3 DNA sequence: TGTGCCAGCAGCCCAAAGGACTGGGAACGGGACATTCAGTACTTC. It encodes CASSPKDWERDIQYF.

CDR3 bases: TGTGCCAGCAGTTTATGGGCGGGTGGGACAGGGGGCTACACCTTC. Protein: CASSLWAGGTGGYTF. This chain connects TRBV27 to TRBJ1-2; 9 positions match TRBD1. V was pared by 1 base and J by 8 bases, with 8 bases of the junction left unmatched. This CDR3 comprises 15 residues. CDR1 MNHEY and CDR2 SMNVEV come from the germline V gene (reference sequence).